This TCR beta chain stems from a study of blood T cell repertoires in COVID-19. This table comes from immunoSEQ multiplex PCR, and its TCRdb copy is limited to in-frame clones, with some not included. This table has about 69,000 clones, approximately 79% appearing once. This CDR3 region has 16 residues. V gave up 0 bases and J gave up 7 bases; unmatched junction bases: 4. Germline CDR1 SGHNT, CDR2 YYREEE (reference sequence). The clonotype originates from a human donor in a cohort sampled during active COVID-19. The chain links TRBV5-4 to TRBJ1-4, with TRBD1 identical over 12 bases. The specimen sequenced was peripheral blood. Here the CDR3 reads CASSLGGQGASEKLFF. CDR3 in DNA: TGTGCCAGCAGCTTGGGGGGACAGGGGGCGAGTGAAAAACTGTTTTTT.